A selection of T cell receptor beta chains follows, all from one sample in a study of shared clonotypes between healthy human individuals. Only in-frame clones appear in the TCRdb table, and some are missing; sequencing was by immunoSEQ multiplex PCR. The repertoire holds approximately 2,300,000 clones, with under 95% as singletons. The sample was naive CD4+ T cells from PBMCs. The receptors were sampled from a man in his late teens or twenties in good health. Some clones in this sample may be carry-over from other donors' samples. The CDR3 runs from the conserved cysteine through the conserved F or W. Each record gives: CDR3 protein, CDR3 DNA, J gene, V gene, D gene, clone size. D genes are given only for firm matches. Part of the rows lack a size; the others show once, few, many or a class for expanded clones.

CDR3: CASSLAAGLQETQYF; DNA: TGCGCCAGCAGCTTGGCCGCGGGGCTTCAAGAGACCCAGTACTTC; J: TRBJ2-5; V: TRBV5-1; D: .; size: .
CDR3: CASSRAKGLLSGANVLTF; DNA: TGTGCCAGCAGTAGGGCCAAGGGGCTTCTTTCTGGGGCCAACGTCCTGACTTTC; J: TRBJ2-6; V: TRBV28; D: .; size: .
CDR3: CASRKICYTFSETQYF; DNA: TGTGCCAGCAGGAAAATTTGCTACACTTTCTCTGAGACCCAGTACTTC; J: TRBJ2-5; V: TRBV21-1; D: .; size: .
CDR3: CAWSVISSNQPQHF; DNA: TGTGCCTGGAGTGTAATCAGTTCCAATCAGCCCCAGCATTTT; J: TRBJ1-5; V: TRBV30; D: .; size: .
CDR3: CASSLWGNNEKLFF; DNA: TGTGCCAGCAGTTTATGGGGAAATAATGAAAAACTGTTTTTT; J: TRBJ1-4; V: TRBV28; D: .; size: .
CDR3: CASNQGRREQYF; DNA: TGTGCCAGCAATCAGGGGAGGAGAGAGCAGTACTTC; J: TRBJ2-7; V: TRBV2; D: .; size: .
CDR3: CASSLSRLAGPHEQYF; DNA: TGTGCCAGCAGTTTATCGAGGCTAGCGGGGCCCCACGAGCAGTACTTC; J: TRBJ2-7; V: TRBV27; D: TRBD2; size: .
CDR3: CASSRANPTGTEAFF; DNA: TGTGCCAGCTCGCGGGCCAACCCAACCGGCACTGAAGCTTTCTTT; J: TRBJ1-1; V: TRBV18; D: .; size: .
CDR3: CASSQTSGSYEQYF; DNA: TGTGCCAGCAGCCAGACTAGCGGATCCTACGAGCAGTACTTC; J: TRBJ2-7; V: TRBV9; D: TRBD2; size: .
CDR3: CASSIRLAGEGEQFF; DNA: TGCGCCAGCAGCATAAGACTAGCGGGAGAGGGTGAGCAGTTCTTC; J: TRBJ2-1; V: TRBV5-1; D: TRBD2; size: .
CDR3: CASSQVSSPLHF; DNA: TGCGCCAGCAGCCAAGTCTCCTCACCCCTCCACTTT; J: TRBJ1-6; V: TRBV4-1; D: .; size: .
CDR3: CASRDLGTESYSNQPQHF; DNA: TGTGCCAGCAGGGACCTCGGGACAGAGAGCTATAGCAATCAGCCCCAGCATTTT; J: TRBJ1-5; V: TRBV27; D: TRBD1; size: .
CDR3: CASRVGGTDTQYF; DNA: TGTGCCAGCAGGGTCGGGGGGACAGATACGCAGTATTTT; J: TRBJ2-3; V: TRBV6-1; D: TRBD2; size: .
CDR3: CASSLGQSEGYTF; DNA: TGCGCCAGCAGCTTGGGACAGTCGGAGGGCTACACCTTC; J: TRBJ1-2; V: TRBV5-1; D: .; size: .
CDR3: CASSQEGARGYTF; DNA: TGTGCCAGCAGCCAGGAGGGGGCGCGAGGCTACACCTTC; J: TRBJ1-2; V: TRBV2; D: TRBD1; size: .
CDR3: CASSLSPNWYEQYF; DNA: TGTGCCAGCAGTTTAAGCCCCAATTGGTACGAGCAGTACTTC; J: TRBJ2-7; V: TRBV27; D: .; size: once
CDR3: CASSLPFAGAQPQHF; DNA: TGTGCCAGCAGCCTCCCTTTCGCGGGGGCCCAGCCCCAGCATTTT; J: TRBJ1-5; V: TRBV16; D: .; size: few
CDR3: CASSPRGDYGYTF; DNA: TGTGCCAGCAGTCCAAGGGGGGACTATGGCTACACCTTC; J: TRBJ1-2; V: TRBV27; D: .; size: .
CDR3: CASSPPGGAFMNTEAFF; DNA: TGTGCCAGCAGCCCCCCTGGGGGGGCGTTCATGAACACTGAAGCTTTCTTT; J: TRBJ1-1; V: TRBV7-9; D: .; size: .
CDR3: CASSDQGSGQPQHF; DNA: TGTGCCAGCAGTGATCAGGGATCAGGTCAGCCCCAGCATTTT; J: TRBJ1-5; V: TRBV9; D: .; size: .
CDR3: CASSQVQGQRGTDTQYF; DNA: TGCGCCAGCAGCCAAGTCCAGGGCCAACGAGGCACAGATACGCAGTATTTT; J: TRBJ2-3; V: TRBV4-1; D: .; size: .
CDR3: CASRGGILYNEQFF; DNA: TGTGCCAGCAGGGGGGGCATCCTATACAATGAGCAGTTCTTC; J: TRBJ2-1; V: TRBV6-5; D: .; size: .
CDR3: CASSKTGGDTEAFF; DNA: TGTGCCAGCAGTAAGACGGGGGGGGACACTGAAGCTTTCTTT; J: TRBJ1-1; V: TRBV2; D: .; size: .
CDR3: CASSLGLAGDTDTQYF; DNA: TGTGCCAGCAGCTTAGGGCTAGCGGGCGATACAGATACGCAGTATTTT; J: TRBJ2-3; V: TRBV7-3; D: TRBD2; size: .
CDR3: CASGRGGYGYTF; DNA: TGTGCCAGCGGCAGGGGGGGATATGGCTACACCTTC; J: TRBJ1-2; V: TRBV28; D: TRBD1; size: .
CDR3: CASSHEGQTQYF; DNA: TGCGCCAGCAGCCACGAGGGGCAGACCCAGTACTTC; J: TRBJ2-5; V: TRBV4-1; D: .; size: .
CDR3: CASSLIKQQGRTEAFF; DNA: TGTGCCAGCAGCTTAATTAAACAACAGGGGAGGACTGAAGCTTTCTTT; J: TRBJ1-1; V: TRBV7-9; D: TRBD1; size: .
CDR3: CSAGQGTYGYTF; DNA: TGCAGCGCTGGGCAGGGGACCTATGGCTACACCTTC; J: TRBJ1-2; V: TRBV29-1; D: .; size: .
CDR3: CASTRTGGDEKLFF; DNA: TGCGCCAGCACCCGGACAGGGGGCGATGAAAAACTGTTTTTT; J: TRBJ1-4; V: TRBV5-1; D: TRBD1; size: .
CDR3: CASSVAGLARTHTDTQYF; DNA: TGTGCCAGCAGCGTAGCCGGACTAGCGCGTACTCACACAGATACGCAGTATTTT; J: TRBJ2-3; V: TRBV9; D: TRBD2; size: .
CDR3: CASSKTGANNEQFF; DNA: TGCGCCAGCAGCAAGACAGGGGCGAACAATGAGCAGTTCTTC; J: TRBJ2-1; V: TRBV5-1; D: TRBD1; size: .
CDR3: CASSPGALGFPNYGYTF; DNA: TGTGCCAGCAGCCCTGGCGCCTTAGGTTTTCCTAACTATGGCTACACCTTC; J: TRBJ1-2; V: TRBV11-2; D: .; size: .
CDR3: CASSPRPAGSSNYGYTF; DNA: TGCGCCAGCAGCCCGAGGCCGGCAGGGAGCAGTAACTATGGCTACACCTTC; J: TRBJ1-2; V: TRBV4-3; D: .; size: .
CDR3: CASSLSEVTVGNTQYF; DNA: TGTGCCAGCAGTTTATCTGAGGTGACAGTGGGGAATACGCAGTATTTT; J: TRBJ2-3; V: TRBV28; D: .; size: .
CDR3: CASTKPTADTQYF; DNA: TGTGCCAGCACCAAACCCACCGCAGATACGCAGTATTTT; J: TRBJ2-3; V: TRBV28; D: .; size: once
CDR3: CSAPGTTRGETQYF; DNA: TGCAGCGCCCCCGGTACTACTCGCGGGGAGACCCAGTACTTC; J: TRBJ2-5; V: TRBV29-1; D: .; size: .